A single sample is the source of the 4 T cell receptor beta chains below, sequenced in a study of T cell repertoires in cytomegalovirus infection. Via MiXCR, TCRdb re-called the reads, giving one row per CDR3 protein. The sample lists approximately 1,000,000 distinct CDR3 sequences, roughly 31% occurring once. No antigen has been identified for these receptors. Sequenced material: cultured CD8+ T cells from PBMCs, taken from culture after CMV antigen stimulation. The receptor source for this set is a human donor in good health (CMV status not recorded). Some clones in this sample may be carry-over from other donors' samples.

This chain connects TRBV7-6 to TRBJ2-3; D is unclear. Germline values: CDR1 SGHVS, CDR2 FNYEAQ. Trimming took 3 bases from V and 4 from J, leaving 11 bases between them. The CDR3 is 14 residues long. The CDR3 is CASSFRARADTQYF. The DNA for the CDR3 is TGTGCCAGCAGCTTTAGGGCTCGGGCAGATACGCAGTATTTT.

This clonotype has ten or more counts. The CDR3 spells CASSSGQGGGYTF. The CDR3 coding sequence is TGTGCCAGCAGCTCGGGACAGGGAGGTGGCTACACCTTC. This rearrangement joins TRBV7-2 to TRBJ1-2; 9 positions match TRBD1. Trimming cost V 4 bases and J 7 bases; bases outside gene matches: 4. CDR1 and CDR2 (germline): SGHTA, FQGNSA. The length of the CDR3 is 13 residues.

There are a few counts of this clonotype. The J gene is TRBJ2-7, the V gene TRBV7-8, with a possible D match to TRBD2 (5 bases). CDR1 and CDR2 (germline): SGHVS, FQNEAQ. This CDR3 spans 14 amino acids. The V end lost 5 bases, the J end lost 6 bases, and 17 bases lay between the germline ends. The DNA of the CDR3 is TGTGCCAGCAGCCCCAAAGGGCTAGGGAGCGAGCAGTACGTC. Translation: CASSPKGLGSEQYV.

There are many counts of this clonotype. Here the CDR3 reads CASSLIGVGTDTQYF. The CDR3 region has the DNA TGTGCCAGCAGCTTAATAGGCGTCGGCACAGATACGCAGTATTTT. V usage is TRBV7-2 and J usage is TRBJ2-3; D call uncertain. CDR3 size: 15 residues. V dropped 2 bases and J dropped 1 base, with 10 bases sitting between them. CDR1 is SGHTA and CDR2 is FQGNSA in the germline V gene.